The entry below gives a single T cell receptor (beta chain) sequence along with its context. It has no known antigen specificity. Base-call qualities are not available, and no considerably larger clone is one nucleotide away. CDR3 length: 14 amino acids, cysteine to phenylalanine. Only CDR3 DNA is held: 42 bases, read in frame from base 1. V is clipped by 2 bases and J by 5 bases, and the sequence between their germline boundaries is 13 bases long. The germline V gene gives CDR1 as SGHDT and CDR2 as YYEEEE. Repertoires were sampled repeatedly over the course of chemoradiotherapy so that clonal expansion in the tumor microenvironment could be followed. Libraries came from the immunoSEQ multiplex PCR assay. The source is immuneACCESS, and TCRdb retained only in-frame sequences with V and J called. Part of the clones is not carried over; for the studies checked, unresolved V genes explain less than half of this, and the remainder is unexplained. For this sample there are under 7,500 clones; approximately 93% appear just once. The top ten clones comprise about a fifth of the sample.

The sample is drawn from a study of chemoradiotherapy in HPV16-positive cancers (dated by TCRdb to 2022 to 2024). Background for the entire study: Using functional T-cell assays on cells from a couple of HPV16-positive patients, the researchers defined candidate HPV-specific T-cell clones and common TCR motifs. The study asked whether T-cell immunity to the HPV oncoproteins E6 and E7 changes during chemoradiotherapy and whether this immunity affects survival. TCR repertoires from some 89 patients with HPV-related cancers were then used to track the candidate HPV-specific TCRs and motifs. What the authors observed across the whole study: Improved recurrence-free survival in HPV16-positive patients was associated with expansion of HPV-responsive T cells during chemoradiotherapy. Expansion of candidate HPV-specific clones and E7-related TCR motifs was observed in the tumor microenvironment during treatment, whereas no such expansion was observed for non-HPV-specific T cells. Only a couple of HPV16-positive patients were used to derive the functional definition of HPV-specific T cells, and the survival association was reported for HPV16-positive patients.

This TCR was recovered from a human donor with HPV-associated anogenital cancer. The V and J segments used are TRBV5-6 and TRBJ2-5; the D gene is possibly TRBD1 or TRBD2, each agreeing over 5 bases. Sequencing was performed on blood, taken from a patient who underwent chemoradiotherapy. The DNA reads as follows: TGTGCCAGCAGCTTCAGAGTCTGGGGGGAGACCCAGTACTTC. Translated, this is CASSFRVWGETQYF.